The T cell receptor (beta chain) under discussion was sequenced for a study of T cells in Graves' hyperthyroidism and ophthalmopathy. Notes on this clonotype: Antigen: not known.

General observations from the study: Progression to ophthalmopathy was predicted a median of roughly 6.5 months early. A model built on 13 V-J features separated ophthalmopathy from stable hyperthyroidism. Most expanded thyroid clonotypes above 0.001 also appeared in blood.

RNA transcripts were the template for amplifying TCR beta CDR3 regions. When the TCR CDR3 underwent first-round RT-PCR, the HTBI primer set was used. MiXCR was run by TCRdb on the multiplex PCR reads, yielding one entry per CDR3 protein. The repertoire holds hundreds of thousands of distinct CDR3 sequences, with 40% to 55% as singletons. The J segment lost 6 bases and the V segment lost 7 bases, leaving 7 bases of the junction unmatched. Germline CDR1 is MGHDK and CDR2 is SYGVNS. There are 14 residues in the CDR3. The sequencing sample was made of peripheral blood or thyroid tissue (not recorded which). The clonotype originates from a woman between 18 and 29 years old with Graves' hyperthyroidism. The V and J genes are TRBV25-1 and TRBJ1-4; TRBD1 agrees at 8 bases. The chain's CDR3 is CASTGTGGHEKLFF. The CDR3 bases are TGTGCCAGCACCGGTACAGGGGGACATGAAAAACTGTTTTTT.